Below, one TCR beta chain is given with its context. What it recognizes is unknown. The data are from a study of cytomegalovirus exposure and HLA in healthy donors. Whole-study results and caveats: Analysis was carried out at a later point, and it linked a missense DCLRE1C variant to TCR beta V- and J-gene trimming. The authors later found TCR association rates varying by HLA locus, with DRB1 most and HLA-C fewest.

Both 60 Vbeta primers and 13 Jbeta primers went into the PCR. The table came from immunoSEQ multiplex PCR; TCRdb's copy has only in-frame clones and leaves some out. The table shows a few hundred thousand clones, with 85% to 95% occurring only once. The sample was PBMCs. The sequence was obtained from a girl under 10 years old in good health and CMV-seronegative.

The CDR3 here is CSVPDTSSTDTQYF. The CDR3 DNA reads as TGCAGCGTTCCGGACACTTCTAGCACAGATACGCAGTATTTT. The genes are TRBV29-1 and TRBJ2-3; a weak D match, TRBD1 (5 bases). V lost 5 bases, J lost 0 bases, and 12 bases lay in between. This CDR3 has 14 residues. Germline V lookup: CDR1 SQVTM, CDR2 ANQGSEA.